Listed below are T cell receptor beta chains from one sample, sequenced in a study of T cell changes during pregnancy in multiple sclerosis. This table comes from immunoSEQ multiplex PCR, and its TCRdb copy is limited to in-frame clones, with some not included. The sample has some 130,000 clones, 90% to 96% seen once. The sample in question was peripheral blood, obtained after pregnancy. Receptors were obtained from a female donor with multiple sclerosis, enrolled in a pregnancy study. The CDR3 runs from the conserved cysteine through the conserved F or W. Fields, in order: CDR3 length, D gene, J gene, V gene, CDR3 protein. A D gene is named only where the DNA matches it firmly.

16 . TRBJ1-1 TRBV11-2 CASSLLRARSGTEAFF
15 TRBD1 TRBJ2-5 TRBV15 CATSRTGQYQETQYF
15 TRBD1 TRBJ1-5 TRBV19 CASTRDRAYNQPQHF
10 . TRBJ1-1 TRBV14 CASSHTGAFF
12 . TRBJ1-1 TRBV12-1 CASSPGTVEAFF
15 . TRBJ2-7 TRBV27 CASMSITDYRYEQYF
12 TRBD1 TRBJ2-7 TRBV2 CASRGTVYEQYF
15 . TRBJ2-7 TRBV5-6 CASSSGPPSGYEQYF
20 TRBD2 TRBJ2-3 TRBV15 CATSRVSGLAGEEGTDTQYF
15 . TRBJ2-4 TRBV7-9 CASSLREGAKNIQYF
13 TRBD1 TRBJ1-1 TRBV11-1 CASSFPDRAEAFF
17 . TRBJ1-1 TRBV18 CASSPYEVGGSNTEAFF
16 TRBD1 TRBJ2-6 TRBV10-3 CAISERDSSGANVLTF
15 TRBD2 TRBJ2-7 TRBV7-2 CASSFTSGRVYEQYF
10 . TRBJ2-7 TRBV28 CASSSGAQYF
14 . TRBJ2-7 TRBV19 CASSGTVTTYEQYF
13 . TRBJ2-2 TRBV19 CATRRDNTGELFF
15 TRBD2 TRBJ2-2 TRBV6-1 CASIISGMNTGELFF
17 . TRBJ2-3 TRBV4-3 CASSQAGRGTSTDTQYF
13 . TRBJ2-3 TRBV19 CASSLAVTDTQYF
15 TRBD2 TRBJ2-5 TRBV5-1 CASSLFSGTKETQYF
14 TRBD1 TRBJ1-5 TRBV5-1 CASSLEGQGRPQHF
17 . TRBJ1-4 TRBV7-2 CASSLGFLGRRVEKLFF
14 . TRBJ2-1 TRBV29-1 CSAEWFSSYNEQFF
12 . TRBJ1-5 TRBV19 CASSFLQQPQHF
17 . TRBJ1-2 TRBV5-8 CASNGWGGVSSDYGYTF
10 . TRBJ1-1 TRBV29-1 CSVEGAEAFF
13 . TRBJ1-5 TRBV9 CASSGVGGEPQHF
17 TRBD2 TRBJ2-1 TRBV15 CATSRDLLAGGYNEQFF
20 TRBD2 TRBJ2-2 TRBV4-2 CASSQDNLTPGLTNTGELFF
17 . TRBJ2-5 TRBV9 CASSVAPVGANPQTQYF
16 . TRBJ2-2 TRBV7-8 CASSLRRLANTGELFF
15 TRBD2 TRBJ2-1 TRBV15 CATSRASGTYNEQFF
16 . TRBJ2-3 TRBV2 CASSDWSVPSTDTQYF
14 . TRBJ2-7 TRBV2 CASKEARSSYEQYF
18 TRBD2 TRBJ2-7 TRBV7-2 CASSSRPTSGTVTDEQYF
15 TRBD1 TRBJ2-3 TRBV7-2 CASSLSTGWADTQYF
15 TRBD1 TRBJ1-1 TRBV27 CASSRQGLMNTEAFF
16 TRBD1 TRBJ1-1 TRBV11-2 CASSLWTGAGRDGAFF
16 TRBD1 TRBJ2-1 TRBV5-4 CASSLAKGTGVGEQFF
13 TRBD1 TRBJ1-3 TRBV27 CASSPGQTNTIYF
16 TRBD2 TRBJ2-7 TRBV27 CASSLSGLAPTYEQYF
12 . TRBJ2-7 TRBV27 CASTTGGDEQYF
15 . TRBJ2-2 TRBV10-3 CAISPPPPDTGELFF
19 TRBD2 TRBJ2-7 TRBV7-2 CASSLYLGLGLAGNYEQYF
19 TRBD2 TRBJ2-1 TRBV5-1 CASSPKSGTSGRAYNEQFF
16 . TRBJ1-3 TRBV19 CASSIDGTGLGNTIYF
14 TRBD2 TRBJ2-5 TRBV5-1 CASSLAGGLETQYF
13 . TRBJ1-3 TRBV7-3 CASSLGLGNTIYF
20 TRBD2 TRBJ2-7 TRBV9 CASSRGGGLAGGHGGYEQYF
16 . TRBJ1-1 TRBV5-1 CASSLAASSTGTEAFF
16 TRBD2 TRBJ2-7 TRBV5-4 CASSPPAGAAPYEQYF
12 . TRBJ2-7 TRBV30 CAWELGGYEQYF
14 . TRBJ1-1 TRBV6-1 CASTREGANTEAFF
13 . TRBJ1-5 TRBV27 CASKAQVNQPQHF